These 14 T cell receptor beta chains came from one sample sequenced in a study of CXCR3-negative and CXCR3-positive naive CD8 T cells. All TRB cDNA libraries came from 5' RACE performed with UMI labels. TCRdb re-analyzed the 5' RACE reads; it lists each CDR3 protein once, without DNA. The listing contains 100,000 to 150,000 distinct CDR3 sequences. Sequencing used naive CXCR3- CD8+ T cells from blood. Described subset: CD45RO-CCR7+CD27+CD95- naive CD8+ T cells lacking CXCR3 (TNR3-). These receptors all come from a human donor in good health. Some clones in this sample may be carry-over from other donors' samples.

The rearrangement joins TRBV7-8 to TRBJ2-3; the D call of TRBD2 rests on TCRdb alone, since no DNA is present to check it. Germline V gene sequence: CDR1 SGHVS, CDR2 FQNEAQ. This CDR3 is built from 13 residues. The CDR3: CASSEGFADTQYF.

The rearrangement joins TRBV7-2 to TRBJ2-3. Germline V gene sequence: CDR1 SGHTA, CDR2 FQGNSA. The CDR3 contains 15 residues. CDR3 region: CASSLVVTSTDTQYF.

The CDR3 is CSVEGGTGYAGEPFF. The V gene is TRBV29-1, the J gene TRBJ2-2; TCRdb designates TRBD1, a call that cannot be tested without DNA. This CDR3 has 15 residues. CDR1 SQVTM and CDR2 ANQGSEA come from the germline V gene.

V usage is TRBV29-1 and J usage is TRBJ2-2; absent DNA, TCRdb's TRBD1 call cannot be checked. CDR3 length: 14 residues. Germline-derived CDR1 and CDR2 are SQVTM and ANQGSEA. This chain's CDR3 is CSVDQGASTGELFF.

J is TRBJ2-5 and V is TRBV7-3; the TCRdb call, TRBD1, lacks DNA for checking. The CDR3 is made up of 18 amino acids. CDR1 is SGHTA, CDR2 FQGTGA, per germline. CDR3 protein: CASSPGPGQGLSGETQYF.

J is TRBJ2-7 and V is TRBV7-3; TCRdb's D call of TRBD1 is untestable without DNA. The germline V gene encodes CDR1 SGHTA and CDR2 FQGTGA. The length of the CDR3 is 14 residues. The CDR3 protein is CASSQAGGSGEQYF.

The rearrangement uses TRBV5-1 and TRBJ2-4; TCRdb selects TRBD1, and the lack of DNA leaves this call unchecked. Per the germline V gene, CDR1 is SGHRS and CDR2 is YFSETQ. This CDR3 spans 13 amino acids. The CDR3 is CASSLVGQGIQYF.

The rearrangement links TRBV7-9 to TRBJ1-1; TCRdb's D gene call, TRBD1, goes unchecked for lack of DNA. Germline V gene lookup returns CDR1 SEHNR and CDR2 FQNEAQ (reference sequence). CDR3 size: 15 residues. The CDR3 reads CASSAPWEGGTEAFF. Supplemented by reference TRBV7-9 and TRBJ1-1, the full variable domain reads DTGVSQNPRHKITKRGQNVTFRCDPISEHNRLYWYRQTLGQGPEFLTYFQNEAQLEKSRLLSDRFSAERPKGSFSTLEIQRTEQGDSAMYLCASSAPWEGGTEAFFGQGTRLTVV.

J is TRBJ2-1 and V is TRBV5-1; the TCRdb call, TRBD1, lacks DNA for checking. The CDR3 length is 15 residues. Germline values: CDR1 SGHRS, CDR2 YFSETQ. The CDR3 is CASSLHSPGYNEQFF.

The chain is built from TRBV28 and TRBJ2-5; TCRdb calls TRBD2, which cannot be checked without DNA. CDR1 and CDR2 from the germline V gene are MDHEN and SYDVKM. The CDR3 is 17 residues long. The CDR3: CASSLRSGLAGAETQYF.

The V gene is TRBV12-3 or TRBV12-4, the J gene TRBJ2-1; TCRdb names TRBD1, which stays unverified in the absence of DNA. This CDR3 is built from 14 residues. This chain's CDR3 is CASSWRTGGNEQFF.

This chain uses TRBV11-3 with TRBJ2-1; the TCRdb call, TRBD2, lacks DNA for checking. Germline assignment: CDR1 SGHNT and CDR2 YENEEA. This CDR3 comprises 15 residues. The CDR3 sequence: CASSLERGGLDEQFF.

The rearrangement uses TRBV12-3 or TRBV12-4 and TRBJ2-7. The CDR3 has 13 residues. The CDR3 loop reads CASSLQESYEQYF.

The V call is TRBV5-1, the J call TRBJ2-7. The CDR3 has 13 residues. CDR1 SGHRS and CDR2 YFSETQ come from the germline V gene. This CDR3 is CASRSGPAYEQYF.